These 11 T cell receptor beta chains were sequenced from one sample in a study of blood T cell repertoires in COVID-19. Method: immunoSEQ multiplex PCR; TCRdb's copy keeps in-frame clones and lacks some. The data contain more than 85,000 clones, 80% to 95% of them singletons. Sequenced input: peripheral blood. These receptors all come from a man between 65 and 80 years old with acute or convalescent COVID-19.

V gene TRBV7-9 combines with J gene TRBJ1-5; D is unclear. V was shortened by 2 bases and J by 4 bases, with 12 bases between the two germline ends. CDR1 and CDR2 (germline): SEHNR, FQNEAQ (reference sequence). The CDR3 contains 15 residues. The CDR3 loop is CASSLSGAANQPQHF. CDR3 nucleotide sequence: TGTGCCAGCAGCTTATCGGGAGCAGCTAATCAGCCCCAGCATTTT.

The chain recombines TRBV19 with TRBJ2-1; 9 nucleotides align to TRBD1. The CDR3 has 14 amino acids. J gave up 9 bases and V 3 bases, and 6 bases lay outside the gene matches. Germline values: CDR1 LNHDA, CDR2 SQIVND (reference sequence). The CDR3 here is CASSMRDRVSEQFF. Here the CDR3 DNA reads TGTGCCAGTAGTATGCGGGACAGGGTTAGTGAGCAGTTCTTC.

This chain joins TRBV19 and TRBJ1-5, with 8 bases matching TRBD1. V lost 5 bases to trimming and J lost 5 bases; unmatched junction nucleotides: 8. CDR3 size: 15 residues. Germline V gene data show CDR1 as LNHDA and CDR2 as SQIVND (reference sequence). CDR3 region: CASSFGTGQYQPQHF. The CDR3 DNA reads as TGTGCCAGTAGTTTCGGGACAGGACAATATCAGCCCCAGCATTTT.

This chain links TRBV7-6 with TRBJ2-6; TRBD1 agrees at 9 bases. From germline, CDR1 is SGHVS and CDR2 FNYEAQ. V was clipped by 2 bases and J by 0 bases; unmatched bases: 8. This CDR3 spans 19 amino acids. CDR3 nucleotides: TGTGCCAGCAGCTTAAAGGTGGGACAGGGAAGCTCTGGGGCCAACGTCCTGACTTTC. This codes for CASSLKVGQGSSGANVLTF. The full variable domain, in which reference TRBV7-6 and TRBJ2-6 provide the parts outside the CDR3, is GAGVSQSPRYKVTKRGQDVALRCDPISGHVSLYWYRQALGQGPEFLTYFNYEAQQDKSGLPNDRFSAERPEGSISTLTIQRTEQRDSAMYRCASSLKVGQGSSGANVLTFGAGSRLTVL.

V usage is TRBV7-2 and J usage is TRBJ2-3; weak D call: TRBD2 (5 bases). Germline V gene sequence: CDR1 SGHTA, CDR2 FQGNSA. The CDR3 is made up of 15 amino acids. V lost 8 bases and J 0 bases, leaving 15 bases between the germline ends. The CDR3 region is CASLAHRGSTDTQYF. The CDR3 nucleotides read TGTGCCAGCCTCGCGCACCGGGGAAGCACAGATACGCAGTATTTT.

Comments on this clone: Different DNA sequences within this sample yield the same CDR3. The genes are TRBV6-5 and TRBJ1-1, with D uncertain. V was shortened by 0 bases and J by 2 bases, with 7 bases between the two germline ends. CDR1 MNHEY and CDR2 SVGAGI come from the germline V gene. The CDR3 spans 14 residues. CDR3 protein: CASSYSAGNTEAFF. In DNA, the CDR3 is TGTGCCAGCAGTTACTCGGCGGGTAACACTGAAGCTTTCTTT.

The rearrangement joins TRBV12-3 or TRBV12-4 to TRBJ1-2; 7 positions match TRBD1. After removal of 4 bases from V and 7 bases from J, the junction contained 6 bases not matched to a gene. CDR3 length: 13 amino acids. The CDR3 sequence is CASSSTQGSGYTF. The CDR3 DNA sequence: TGTGCCAGCAGTTCTACACAGGGGTCTGGCTACACCTTC.

This clone came up once. V usage is TRBV27 and J usage is TRBJ1-6; D ambiguous. Germline loops: CDR1 MNHEY, CDR2 SMNVEV (reference sequence). Trimming took off 5 bases at V and 0 bases at J, with 11 bases between the two ends. There are 16 residues in the CDR3. The CDR3 is CASSPRGTSYNSPLHF. CDR3 in DNA: TGTGCCAGCAGTCCACGGGGTACCTCCTATAATTCACCCCTCCACTTT.

This clone was observed a few times. The chain recombines TRBV27 with TRBJ1-6; TRBD1 aligns across 8 bases. CDR1 and CDR2 from the germline V gene are MNHEY and SMNVEV (reference sequence). The CDR3 is 15 amino acids. The V segment lost 1 base and the J segment 13 bases; nucleotides outside the gene matches: 9. The CDR3 coding sequence is TGTGCCAGCAGTTTATTTCAGGGGGCCGAGGGTCCCCTCCACTTT. This encodes CASSLFQGAEGPLHF.

The chain is built from TRBV6-5 and TRBJ2-5; D is perhaps TRBD1 (6 bases). Trimming took 6 bases from V and 4 from J, leaving 18 bases between them. CDR3 size: 15 residues. Germline CDR1 reads MNHEY; CDR2 reads SVGAGI. This CDR3 reads CASSQDRGGPETQYF. The CDR3 DNA sequence: TGTGCCAGCAGCCAGGACCGAGGGGGACCAGAGACCCAGTACTTC.

The chain employs TRBV7-8 and TRBJ1-1, with 8 bases matching TRBD1. There are 13 residues in the CDR3. The V segment lost 4 bases and the J segment 4 bases; nucleotides outside the gene matches: 2. Germline V gene data show CDR1 as SGHVS and CDR2 as FQNEAQ. Here the CDR3 DNA reads TGTGCCAGCAGCTCGGACAGGGCCACTGAAGCTTTCTTT. Translation: CASSSDRATEAFF.